Reported below is one T cell receptor beta chain. The antigen is unknown. This may arise from a read error, as a much more abundant clone is one base away. The record originates from a study of read filtering for tumor transcriptome and immune sequencing. Overall study findings and caveats: The CD138-negative fraction was mixed bone marrow immune cells, not pure T cells. Even smaller IR-seq throughput identified most shared clonotypes.

At the time of active disease, bone marrow was collected from every patient. From 300 to 400 ng of RNA, a library with molecular barcoded alpha/delta and beta/gamma adaptors was made. TCRdb analysed the reads with MiXCR anew, one entry per CDR3 protein. This sample has tens of thousands of distinct CDR3 sequences; 12% occur once, and the top ten carry roughly a third. The length of the CDR3 is 19 residues. Germline CDR1 reads MNHEY; CDR2 reads SMNVEV (reference sequence). Sequenced: a population of CD138-negative cells sorted from bone marrow. The receptor's source is a donor older than 35 with multiple myeloma. The chain uses TRBV27 and TRBJ2-1; 13 bases fit TRBD2. The CDR3 bases are TGTGCCAGCAGTGAGTTGGGACTAGCGGGGTATATAGCCTACAATGAGCAGTCCTTC. Its protein product is CASSELGLAGYIAYNEQSF.